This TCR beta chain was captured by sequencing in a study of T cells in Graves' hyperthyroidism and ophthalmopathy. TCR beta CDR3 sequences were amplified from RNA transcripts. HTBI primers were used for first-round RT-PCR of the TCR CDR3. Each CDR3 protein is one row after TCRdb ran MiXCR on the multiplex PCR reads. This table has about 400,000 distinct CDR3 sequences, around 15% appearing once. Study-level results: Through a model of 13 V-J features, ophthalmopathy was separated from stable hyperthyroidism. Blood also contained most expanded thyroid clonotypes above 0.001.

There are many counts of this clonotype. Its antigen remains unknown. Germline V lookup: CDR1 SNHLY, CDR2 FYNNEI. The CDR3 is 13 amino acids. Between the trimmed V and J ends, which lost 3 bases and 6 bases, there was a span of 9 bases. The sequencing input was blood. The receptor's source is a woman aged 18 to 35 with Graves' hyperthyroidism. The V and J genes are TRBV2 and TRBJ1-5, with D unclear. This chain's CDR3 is CASSDYVIQPQHF. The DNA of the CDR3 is TGTGCCAGCAGTGATTACGTTATTCAGCCCCAGCATTTT. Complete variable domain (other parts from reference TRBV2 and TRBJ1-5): EPEVTQTPSHQVTQMGQEVILRCVPISNHLYFYWYRQILGQKVEFLVSFYNNEISEKSEIFDDQFSVERPDGSNFTLKIRSTKLEDSAMYFCASSDYVIQPQHFGDGTRLSIL.